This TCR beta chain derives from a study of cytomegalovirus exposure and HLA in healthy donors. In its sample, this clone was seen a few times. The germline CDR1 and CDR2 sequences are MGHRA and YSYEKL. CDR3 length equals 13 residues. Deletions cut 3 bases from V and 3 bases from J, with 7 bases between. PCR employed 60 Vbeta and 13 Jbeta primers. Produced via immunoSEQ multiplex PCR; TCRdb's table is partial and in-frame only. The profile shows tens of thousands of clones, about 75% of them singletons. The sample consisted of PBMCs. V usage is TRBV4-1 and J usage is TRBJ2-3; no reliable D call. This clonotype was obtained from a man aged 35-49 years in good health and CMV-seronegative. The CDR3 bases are TGCGCCAGCAGCCAGAGCCGGACAGATACGCAGTATTTT. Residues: CASSQSRTDTQYF.